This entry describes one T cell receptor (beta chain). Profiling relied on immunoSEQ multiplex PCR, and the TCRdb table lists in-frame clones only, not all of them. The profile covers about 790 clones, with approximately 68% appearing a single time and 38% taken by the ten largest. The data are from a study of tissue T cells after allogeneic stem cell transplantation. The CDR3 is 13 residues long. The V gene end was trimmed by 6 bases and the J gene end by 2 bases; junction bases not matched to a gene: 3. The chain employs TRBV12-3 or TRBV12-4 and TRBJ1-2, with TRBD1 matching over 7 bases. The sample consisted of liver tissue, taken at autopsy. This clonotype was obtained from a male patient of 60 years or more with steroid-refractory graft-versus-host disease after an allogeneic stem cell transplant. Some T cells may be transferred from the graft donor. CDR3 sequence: CASRLTGNYGYTF. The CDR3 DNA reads TGTGCCAGCAGATTGACAGGGAACTATGGCTACACCTTC.